This TCR beta chain is from a study of radiation and T cells in renal cell carcinoma. Profiled with immunoSEQ multiplex PCR; TCRdb holds only in-frame clones, not every one. The sample comprises about 9,600 clones, more than 60% of which are singletons, and about a sixth rests with the top ten. Unmatched junction bases numbered 3, after V lost 5 bases and J lost 5 bases. The germline CDR1 and CDR2 sequences are MDHEN and SYDVKM. The CDR3 is made up of 13 amino acids. Treatment defined: 15 Gy SBRT to primary tumor, nephrectomy 4 weeks later. This TCR came from a woman between 50 and 59 years old with renal cell carcinoma. This chain connects TRBV28 to TRBJ1-2; TRBD1 agrees at 9 bases. Here the sequenced sample was tumor tissue, taken from a patient whose treatment included radiotherapy and nephrectomy. The CDR3 nucleotides read TGTGCCAGCAGTGAACAGGGGGCGTATGGCTACACCTTC. Its protein product is CASSEQGAYGYTF.